This TCR beta chain was found in a study of blood T cell repertoires in COVID-19 (dated by TCRdb to between 2020 and 2021). Looking at the study overall: Samples covering the acute and convalescent phases of COVID-19 were provided by collaborators in the United States, Italy and Spain. The prospective study material was composed of cDNA or gDNA derived from T cells, B-cell-depleted T cells, or PBMCs. Subjects who had been exposed to COVID-19, were actively infected with it, or had recovered from it provided the deeply sampled blood TCRbeta repertoires that made up the dataset. A freely available public database, intended as a resource for researchers studying the immune response to SARS-CoV-2, is where the repertoires were released. The samples were drawn from the first 160 participants of the ongoing ImmuneRACE study and from 1,254 subjects provided by 6 global collaborators. A de-identified subject ID, COVID-19 status, age in years and sex were almost always included in the sample metadata. Where HLA class I and class II types were available, the types were taken from metadata supplied by the sample provider, not from assay-based typing.

The immunoSEQ Assay, a bias-controlled multiplex PCR, was used to amplify TCRbeta CDR3 regions from genomic DNA. In the authors' own workflow: The number of nucleated cells in each sample was estimated by amplification of reference gene primers within the assay. To quantify the absolute abundance of each unique TCRbeta CDR3 rearrangement, sequence reads were collapsed and filtered. For each sample, productive Simpson clonality was calculated by taking the square root of Simpson's diversity index across productive rearrangements. TCRdb took over this immuneACCESS table, retaining in-frame rearrangements with V and J assigned. Such tables are incomplete; in checked studies, under half of the missing clones stem from an unresolved V gene, and the remainder is unexplained. Clone size and the V and J calls come from that table; the DNA yielded D and trimming. The sample includes 120,000 or so clones, with 80% observed a single time. Roughly 1.9% of the sample goes to the ten largest clones.

In the case of this clone: Its target antigen remains unknown. It has no much larger one-base neighbor in the sample; base qualities were not kept.

Collaborating institutions collected whole blood in K2EDTA tubes following their own protocols. For TCRbeta analysis, collaborator samples were shipped as frozen whole blood, as isolated PBMCs, or as DNA extracted from either sample type. V is clipped by 2 bases and J by 5 bases, and the sequence between their germline boundaries is 8 bases long. The germline V gene provides CDR1 SGHTS and CDR2 YDEGEE. The CDR3 measures 13 amino acids from cysteine to phenylalanine. Here the CDR3 DNA is all that survives: 39 bases in frame from base 1. Overall results and qualifications from the work: The quantity of clinical and demographic metadata differed by source and by participant and was supplied without curation.

The chain was built from TRBV5-8 and TRBJ1-5, with no D gene named confidently. Source material: peripheral blood. This TCR was recovered from a man in his sixties or seventies with acute or convalescent COVID-19. The CDR3 here reads CASSFTRDQPQHF. At the DNA level, the sequence is TGTGCCAGCAGCTTCACTCGGGATCAGCCCCAGCATTTT.